Listed here is a single T cell receptor beta chain. The sample belongs to a study of blood T cell repertoires in COVID-19. Overall study: PBMCs, B-cell-depleted T cells, or T cells provided the cDNA or gDNA that made up the material.

Produced via immunoSEQ multiplex PCR; TCRdb's table is partial and in-frame only. The sample lists roughly 140,000 clones, around 84% seen once, with roughly two fifths in the top ten. The J segment lost 6 bases and the V segment lost 3 bases, leaving 8 bases of the junction unmatched. Per germline, CDR1 SGHRS and CDR2 YFSETQ. The CDR3 spans 14 residues. Sequencing used peripheral blood. The TCR originated in a human donor in a cohort sampled during active COVID-19. The genes are TRBV5-1 and TRBJ1-2, with 7 bases identical to TRBD1. The CDR3: CASSYDRVENGYTF. CDR3 DNA sequence: TGCGCCAGCAGCTATGACAGGGTGGAGAATGGCTACACCTTC.